This T cell receptor beta chain stems from a study of cytomegalovirus exposure and HLA in healthy donors. Germline-derived CDR1 and CDR2 are SGHAT and FQNNGV. The CDR3 runs to 14 residues. Trimming removed 2 bases from V and 7 bases from J, with 11 bases in between. The PCR had 60 Vbeta and 13 Jbeta primers. Produced via immunoSEQ multiplex PCR; TCRdb's table is partial and in-frame only. The sample consists of about 170,000 clones, approximately 81% of them appearing once. The clonotype was recovered from a woman aged 18-30 years in good health and CMV-seronegative. The sequenced sample consisted of PBMCs. The chain recombines TRBV11-2 with TRBJ1-4; D ambiguous. CDR3 coding DNA: TGTGCCAGCAGCTTAACTGTCACGGGTGAAAAACTGTTTTTT. Translating it yields CASSLTVTGEKLFF.